The entry below gives a single T cell receptor (beta chain) sequence along with its context. V was clipped by 6 bases and J by 8 bases; unmatched bases: 7. The CDR3 contains 14 residues. Germline CDR1 and CDR2: MNHEY and SMNVEV (reference sequence). Sequencing was performed with immunoSEQ multiplex PCR; in TCRdb, only in-frame clones are kept and a portion is missing. The sample includes 45,000 to 55,000 clones, around 86% of them seen just once. These data belong to a study of blood T cell repertoires in COVID-19. This clonotype originated in a man in his fifties or sixties with active COVID-19. Sequencing was carried out using peripheral blood. The chain employs TRBV27 and TRBJ2-3, with 11 bases that match TRBD1. As DNA, the CDR3 is TGTGCCAGCAGCGGGGACAGGGGGTCGGCTACGCAGTATTTT. This codes for CASSGDRGSATQYF.